This T cell receptor (beta chain) appears in the sequencing data of a study of tumor-infiltrating lymphocytes in primary liver carcinoma. The CDR3 is made up of 15 amino acids. In germline, CDR1 is SGHDT, CDR2 YYEEEE. Trimming pared 0 bases from V and 9 bases from J, leaving 13 bases between. The input was about 500 ng total RNA; TCR beta cDNA was made from it with a constant-region primer. Three nested multiplex PCR rounds, a slightly modified ARM-PCR, produced the libraries for TCR beta. Amplification in the first two PCR rounds was performed using TRBV1-TRBV30 forward primers and a C-beta reverse primer for 10 cycles each. Each CDR3 protein is one row after TCRdb ran MiXCR on the multiplex PCR reads. Among 320,000 or so distinct CDR3 sequences listed, over 55% were seen once. In addition to blood RNA drawn from unsorted whole blood, germline DNA was extracted.

The sequenced material came from peripheral blood. The receptor's source is a middle-aged man with primary liver carcinoma and hepatitis B virus infection. The chain has TRBV5-6 and TRBJ1-6; no reliable D call. CDR3 sequence: CASSLEAVVTSPLHF. The CDR3 bases are TGTGCCAGCAGCTTGGAGGCTGTAGTTACTTCACCCCTCCACTTT.